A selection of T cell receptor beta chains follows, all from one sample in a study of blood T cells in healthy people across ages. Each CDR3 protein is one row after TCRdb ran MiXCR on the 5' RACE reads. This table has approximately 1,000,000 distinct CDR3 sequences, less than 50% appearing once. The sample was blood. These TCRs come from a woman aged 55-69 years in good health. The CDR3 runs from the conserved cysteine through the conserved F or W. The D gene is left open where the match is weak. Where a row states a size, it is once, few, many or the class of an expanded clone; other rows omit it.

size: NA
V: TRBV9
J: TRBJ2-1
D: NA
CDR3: CASSGLLSYNEQFF
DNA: TGTGCCAGCAGCGGACTCCTATCCTACAATGAGCAGTTCTTC

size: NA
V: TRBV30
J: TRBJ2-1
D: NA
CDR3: CAWSVERGEQFF
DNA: TGTGCCTGGAGTGTAGAACGCGGCGAGCAGTTCTTC

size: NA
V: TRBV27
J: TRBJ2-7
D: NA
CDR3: CASSPGGRSQYEQYF
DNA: TGTGCCAGCAGTCCCGGCGGACGGTCCCAATACGAGCAGTACTTC

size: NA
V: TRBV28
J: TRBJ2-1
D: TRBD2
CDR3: CASSFVAGKYNEQFF
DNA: TGTGCCAGCAGTTTCGTAGCGGGAAAGTACAATGAGCAGTTCTTC

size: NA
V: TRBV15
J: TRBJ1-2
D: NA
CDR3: CATSRDFGGVEGYTF
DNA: TGTGCCACCAGCAGAGATTTTGGGGGAGTAGAGGGCTACACCTTC

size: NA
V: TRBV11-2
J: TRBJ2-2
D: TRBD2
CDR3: CASSLDNLLAGGWTGELFF
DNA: TGTGCCAGCAGCTTAGATAATCTATTAGCGGGAGGTTGGACCGGGGAGCTGTTTTTT

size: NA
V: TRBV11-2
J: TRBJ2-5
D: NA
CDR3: CASGPAGRSYAQYF
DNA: TGTGCCAGCGGTCCGGCGGGACGGTCCTACGCGCAGTACTTC

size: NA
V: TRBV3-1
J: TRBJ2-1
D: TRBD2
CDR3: CAGSPSGRHNEQFF
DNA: TGTGCCGGCAGTCCTAGCGGGAGACACAATGAGCAGTTCTTC

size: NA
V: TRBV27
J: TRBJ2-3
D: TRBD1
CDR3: CASSGARGRGTDTQYF
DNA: TGTGCCAGCAGTGGTGCCAGGGGGCGCGGCACAGATACGCAGTATTTT

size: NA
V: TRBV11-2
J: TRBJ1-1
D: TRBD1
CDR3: CASSNRDRDGNTEAFF
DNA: TGTGCCAGCAGCAACCGGGACAGGGATGGGAACACTGAAGCTTTCTTT

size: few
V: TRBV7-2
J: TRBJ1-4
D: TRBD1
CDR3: CASSRQGRDEKLFF
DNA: TGTGCCAGCAGCCGACAGGGAAGGGATGAAAAACTGTTTTTT

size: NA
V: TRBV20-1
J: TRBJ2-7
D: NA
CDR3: CSARGTGAGNEQYF
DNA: TGCAGTGCTAGGGGGACCGGGGCGGGCAACGAGCAGTACTTC

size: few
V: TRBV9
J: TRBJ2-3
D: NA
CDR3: CASSPGASLSTDTQYF
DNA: TGTGCCAGCAGCCCCGGGGCTAGCCTAAGCACAGATACGCAGTATTTT

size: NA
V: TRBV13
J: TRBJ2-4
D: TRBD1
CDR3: CASSSGTGRQYF
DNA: TGTGCCAGCAGCTCCGGGACAGGAAGGCAGTACTTC

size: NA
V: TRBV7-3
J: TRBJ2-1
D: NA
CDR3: CASSLMSAPNEQFF
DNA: TGTGCCAGCAGCTTAATGTCGGCGCCCAATGAGCAGTTCTTC

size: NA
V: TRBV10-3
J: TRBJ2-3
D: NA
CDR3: CAISESSGPTDTQYF
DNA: TGTGCCATCAGTGAGTCGTCGGGTCCTACAGATACGCAGTATTTT

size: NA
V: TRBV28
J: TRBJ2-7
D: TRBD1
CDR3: CASTYRRDRGRHYEQYF
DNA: TGTGCCAGCACTTATCGCCGGGACAGGGGTCGTCACTACGAGCAGTACTTC

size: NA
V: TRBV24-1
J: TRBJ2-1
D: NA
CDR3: CVTSDRSASEQFF
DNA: TGTGTCACCAGTGATCGATCCGCGAGTGAGCAGTTCTTC

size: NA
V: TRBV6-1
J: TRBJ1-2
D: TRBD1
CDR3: CASSLPGQGMDYGYTF
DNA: TGTGCCAGCAGCCTCCCAGGACAGGGGATGGACTATGGCTACACCTTC

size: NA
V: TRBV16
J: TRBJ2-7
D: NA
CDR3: CASSQTELTHRSSYEQYF
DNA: TGTGCCAGCAGCCAAACCGAGTTGACGCATAGGAGCTCCTACGAGCAGTACTTC

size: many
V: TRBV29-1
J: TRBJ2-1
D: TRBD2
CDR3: CSSKTSWNEQFF
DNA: TGCAGCTCCAAGACTAGCTGGAATGAGCAGTTCTTC

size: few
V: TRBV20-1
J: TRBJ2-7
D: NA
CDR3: CSALPLTGQDYEQYF
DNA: TGCAGTGCCCTACCCCTCACGGGGCAGGATTACGAGCAGTACTTC

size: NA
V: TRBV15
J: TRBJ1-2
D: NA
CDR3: CATADSIYGYTF
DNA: TGTGCCACCGCGGACAGCATTTATGGCTACACCTTC

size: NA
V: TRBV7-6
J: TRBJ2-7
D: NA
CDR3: CASSSQVGGNEQYF
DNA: TGTGCCAGCAGCTCCCAAGTTGGGGGGAACGAGCAGTACTTC

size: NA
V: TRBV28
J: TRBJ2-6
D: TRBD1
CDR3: CASSPPGQPSGANVLTF
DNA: TGTGCCAGCAGTCCGCCGGGACAGCCCTCTGGGGCCAACGTCCTGACTTTC

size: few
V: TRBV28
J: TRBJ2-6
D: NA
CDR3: CASSPERVSGANVLTF
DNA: TGTGCCAGCAGCCCCGAACGTGTCTCTGGGGCCAACGTCCTGACTTTC

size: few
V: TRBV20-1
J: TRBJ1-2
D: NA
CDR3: CSARAPGGNYGYTF
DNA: TGCAGTGCTAGAGCCCCCGGGGGTAACTATGGCTACACCTTC

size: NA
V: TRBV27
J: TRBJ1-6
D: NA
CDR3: CPQVGGNSPLHF
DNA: TGTCCTCAGGTGGGGGGAAACTCACCCCTCCACTTT

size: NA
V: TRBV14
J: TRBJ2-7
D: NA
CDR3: CASSQFGAAYEQYF
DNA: TGTGCCAGCAGCCAATTCGGGGCCGCCTACGAGCAGTACTTC

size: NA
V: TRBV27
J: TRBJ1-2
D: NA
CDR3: CASGRGGDYGYTF
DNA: TGTGCCAGCGGCCGGGGGGGCGACTATGGCTACACCTTC

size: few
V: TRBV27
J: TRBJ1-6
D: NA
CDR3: CASSLLPGQYNSPLHF
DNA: TGTGCCAGCAGTTTACTCCCCGGACAGTATAATTCACCCCTCCACTTT

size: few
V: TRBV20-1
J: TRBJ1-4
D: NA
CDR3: CSARKLDGEEKLFF
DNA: TGCAGTGCTAGGAAACTGGACGGCGAAGAAAAACTGTTTTTT

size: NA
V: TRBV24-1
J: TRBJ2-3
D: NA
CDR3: CATSDPLGGSTDTQYF
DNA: TGTGCCACCAGTGACCCCTTGGGCGGTAGCACAGATACGCAGTATTTT

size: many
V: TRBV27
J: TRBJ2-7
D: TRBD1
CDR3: CASSGQGRYEQYF
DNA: TGTGCCAGCAGTGGACAGGGGCGCTACGAGCAGTACTTC

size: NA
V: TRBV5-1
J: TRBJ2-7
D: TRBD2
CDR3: CASSFTIAGGPGYEQYF
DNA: TGCGCCAGCAGCTTTACCATAGCGGGAGGGCCAGGATACGAGCAGTACTTC

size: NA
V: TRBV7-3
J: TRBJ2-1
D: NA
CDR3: CASSLTPLGGALNEQFF
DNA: TGTGCCAGCAGCTTAACACCCCTGGGGGGCGCTTTGAATGAGCAGTTCTTC

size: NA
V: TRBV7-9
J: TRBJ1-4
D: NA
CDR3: CASSLTPNRNEKLFF
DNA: TGTGCCAGCAGCTTAACTCCAAACAGGAATGAAAAACTGTTTTTT

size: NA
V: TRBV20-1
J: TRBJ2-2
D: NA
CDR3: CSASEAGELFF
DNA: TGCAGTGCTAGTGAGGCCGGGGAGCTGTTTTTT

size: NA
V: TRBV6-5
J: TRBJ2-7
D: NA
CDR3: CASRSGTSSSYEQYF
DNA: TGTGCCAGCAGGTCCGGGACATCGAGCTCCTACGAGCAGTACTTC

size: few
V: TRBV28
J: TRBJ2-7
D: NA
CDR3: CASSLQGLLYEQYF
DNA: TGTGCCAGCAGTTTACAGGGGTTACTATACGAGCAGTACTTC

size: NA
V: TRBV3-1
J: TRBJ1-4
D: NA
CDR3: CATGGFGEKLFF
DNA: TGTGCTACTGGGGGCTTTGGGGAAAAACTGTTTTTT

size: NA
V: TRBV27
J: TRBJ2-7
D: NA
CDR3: CASSRDAGVEQYF
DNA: TGTGCCAGCAGTCGGGACGCCGGGGTCGAGCAGTACTTC

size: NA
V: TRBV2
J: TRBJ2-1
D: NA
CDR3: CASSGLYNEQFF
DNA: TGTGCCAGCAGTGGTCTATACAATGAGCAGTTCTTC

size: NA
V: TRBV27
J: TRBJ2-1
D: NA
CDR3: CASGTSTARDEQFF
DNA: TGTGCCAGCGGTACCTCCACGGCCAGAGATGAGCAGTTCTTC

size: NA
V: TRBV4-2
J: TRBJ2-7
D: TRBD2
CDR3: CASSQAWTSAEQYF
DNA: TGTGCCAGCAGCCAAGCGTGGACTAGCGCCGAGCAGTACTTC

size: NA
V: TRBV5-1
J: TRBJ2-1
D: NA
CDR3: CASSLEGLPNEQFF
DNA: TGCGCCAGCAGCTTGGAGGGACTTCCCAATGAGCAGTTCTTC

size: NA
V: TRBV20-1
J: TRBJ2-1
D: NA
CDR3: CSARGQGSDEQFF
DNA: TGCAGTGCTAGAGGTCAGGGGAGCGATGAGCAGTTCTTC

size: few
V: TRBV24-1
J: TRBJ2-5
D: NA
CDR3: CATHGTAQETQYF
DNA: TGTGCCACGCATGGGACTGCCCAAGAGACCCAGTACTTC

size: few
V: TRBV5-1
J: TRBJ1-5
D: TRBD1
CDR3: CASSLGQGAGQPQHF
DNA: TGTGCCAGCAGCCTCGGACAGGGGGCAGGCCAGCCCCAGCATTTT

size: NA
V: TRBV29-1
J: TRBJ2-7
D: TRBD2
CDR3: CRVKSGVSEQYF
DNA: TGCAGGGTGAAAAGCGGGGTGAGTGAGCAGTACTTC

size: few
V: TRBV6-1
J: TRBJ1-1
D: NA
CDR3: CASSEQGGVGTEAFF
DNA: TGTGCCAGCAGTGAACAGGGTGGAGTGGGCACTGAAGCTTTCTTT

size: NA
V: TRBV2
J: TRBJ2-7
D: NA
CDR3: CASSHREPYEQYF
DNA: TGTGCCAGCAGCCACAGGGAACCCTACGAGCAGTACTTC

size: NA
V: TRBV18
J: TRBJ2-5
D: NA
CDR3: CASSLGTYQETQYF
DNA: TGTGCCAGCTCGCTTGGGACGTACCAAGAGACCCAGTACTTC

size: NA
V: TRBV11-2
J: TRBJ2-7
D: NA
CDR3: CASSTQGLKGNEQYF
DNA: TGTGCCAGCAGTACACAGGGCCTCAAGGGCAATGAGCAGTACTTC

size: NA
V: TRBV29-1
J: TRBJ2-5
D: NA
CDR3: CSVFVHLETQYF
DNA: TGCAGCGTTTTTGTACACTTAGAGACCCAGTACTTC

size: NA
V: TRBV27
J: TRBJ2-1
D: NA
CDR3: CASSLTGTVTNEQFF
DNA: TGTGCCAGCAGTTTAACCGGGACTGTGACCAATGAGCAGTTCTTC

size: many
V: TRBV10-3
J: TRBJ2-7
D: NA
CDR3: CAISDIGEQYF
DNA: TGTGCCATCAGTGATATCGGCGAGCAGTACTTC

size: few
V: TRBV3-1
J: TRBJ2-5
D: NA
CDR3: CASSQDGVHLPGGTQYF
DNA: TGTGCCAGCAGCCAAGATGGGGTGCACCTGCCCGGGGGGACCCAGTACTTC

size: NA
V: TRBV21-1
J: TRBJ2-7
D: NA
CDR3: CASSLTRPSLGEQYF
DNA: TGTGCCAGCAGCCTAACTCGACCCTCCCTGGGAGAGCAGTACTTC

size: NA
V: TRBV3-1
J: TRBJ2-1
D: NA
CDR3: CASSQDFLQPNEQFF
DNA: TGTGCCAGCAGCCAAGATTTCCTACAACCCAATGAGCAGTTCTTC